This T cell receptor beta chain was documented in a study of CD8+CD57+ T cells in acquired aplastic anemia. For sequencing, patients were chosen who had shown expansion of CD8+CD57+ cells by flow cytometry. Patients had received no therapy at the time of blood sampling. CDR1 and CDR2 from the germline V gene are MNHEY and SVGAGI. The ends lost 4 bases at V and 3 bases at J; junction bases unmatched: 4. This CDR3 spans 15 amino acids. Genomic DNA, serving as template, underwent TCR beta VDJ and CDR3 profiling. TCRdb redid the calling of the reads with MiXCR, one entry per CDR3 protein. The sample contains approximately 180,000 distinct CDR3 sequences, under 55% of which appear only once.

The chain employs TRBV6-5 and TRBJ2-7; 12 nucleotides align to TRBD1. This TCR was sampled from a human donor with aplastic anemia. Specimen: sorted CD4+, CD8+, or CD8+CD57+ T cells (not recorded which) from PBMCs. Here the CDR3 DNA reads TGTGCCAGCAGTTTCCGGGACAGGGGGCGCTACGAGCAGTACTTC. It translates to CASSFRDRGRYEQYF.